The 29 T cell receptor beta chains in this list originate from one sample, sequenced in a study of tumor and adjacent non-tumor tissue in lung cancer. A modified ARM-PCR protocol with three rounds of nested PCR amplified TCRbeta. TCRdb analysed the multiplex PCR reads with MiXCR anew, one entry per CDR3 protein. The sample includes about 98,000 distinct CDR3 sequences, 80% of them seen just once. RNA was extracted from bulk tissue without any cell sorting. More than 3 cm separated this lung sample from the edge of the tumor. The sample comprised distant non-tumor lung tissue. The receptors stem from a man in his 60s with small cell lung cancer.

This chain joins TRBV6-1 and TRBJ1-4; TRBD1 aligns across 9 bases. Germline V gene sequence: CDR1 MNHNS, CDR2 SASEGT. There are 16 residues in the CDR3. After removal of 6 bases from V and 5 bases from J, the junction contained 10 bases not matched to a gene. CDR3 nucleotides: TGTGCCAGCAGAAACACAGGGGGCGCAAACAATGAAAAACTGTTTTTT. Its protein is CASRNTGGANNEKLFF.

This clonotype was seen a handful of times. With a much larger clone just one base away, this may be a read error. The chain recombines TRBV7-9 with TRBJ1-2; tentative D call: TRBD1 (5 bases). Per germline, CDR1 SEHNR and CDR2 FQNEAQ (reference sequence). The CDR3 length is 12 residues. Trimming removed 5 bases at V and 7 bases at J, with 11 bases between. The CDR3 coding sequence is TGTGCCAGCAGCGCAACAGGCTGTGGCTACACCTTC. Residues: CASSATGCGYTF.

In the case of this clonotype: One junction end does not reproduce the germline sequence, and a read error may be involved. CDR3 bases: TGCGTCAGCAGCCAAGATTGGCCTCCCAGGCCTCGCCTAACAGATACGCAGTATTTT. This encodes CVSSQDWPPRPRLTDTQYF. V and J are TRBV4-1 and TRBJ2-3; no definite D call. The CDR3 length is 19 residues. The germline CDR1 and CDR2 sequences are MGHRA and YSYEKL.

The chain carries TRBV5-1 and TRBJ2-3; D possibly corresponds to TRBD2 (7 bases). The ends were cut back, 0 bases at V and 2 bases at J, with 13 bases in the middle. The CDR3 runs 16 residues. Germline V lookup: CDR1 SGHRS, CDR2 YFSETQ. As DNA, the CDR3 is TGCGCCAGCAGCTTGGGAGGACGGGGGGCCACAGATACGCAGTATTTT. Protein product: CASSLGGRGATDTQYF.

The table lists this clonotype with many counts. This chain joins TRBV28 and TRBJ1-5; tentatively, D is TRBD1 (5 bases). Trimming took off 3 bases at V and 0 bases at J, with 9 bases between the two ends. Germline V lookup: CDR1 MDHEN, CDR2 SYDVKM. This CDR3 comprises 15 residues. CDR3 amino acids: CASSFRQISNQPQHF. In nucleotides, the CDR3 is TGTGCCAGCAGTTTCAGACAGATTAGCAATCAGCCCCAGCATTTT.

Many counts were recorded for this clonotype. This chain joins TRBV6-1 and TRBJ2-7, with D maybe TRBD1 (6 bases). Trimming pared 0 bases from V and 0 bases from J, leaving 18 bases between. This CDR3 region has 18 residues. Germline V gives CDR1 MNHNS, CDR2 SASEGT. The CDR3 coding sequence is TGTGCCAGCAGTGAAGCGGTCCTGATTGGGGGCTTCTCCTACGAGCAGTACGTC. This translates into CASSEAVLIGGFSYEQYV.

About this clonotype itself: The junction differs from germline at one of its ends, possibly a read error. CDR3 residues: CSSSVDPFRTSSTSYTF. CDR3 DNA: TGTTCCAGCAGTGTTGACCCTTTCAGGACAAGTTCTACGAGCTATACCTTC. V and J are TRBV6-1 and TRBJ1-2; a possible D gene is TRBD1 (5 bases). CDR1 is MNHNS and CDR2 is SASEGT in the germline V gene. The CDR3 runs 17 residues.

In regard to this clonotype: The final CDR3 position lacks the conserved phenylalanine or tryptophan, pointing to a likely read error. The rearrangement joins TRBV29-1 to TRBJ2-1; TRBD2 matches at 8 bases. This CDR3 spans 18 amino acids. Per germline, CDR1 SQVTM and CDR2 ANQGSEA. The chain's CDR3 is CSVVDGGTSLISFNEQFS. The DNA of the CDR3 is TGCAGCGTGGTGGATGGAGGGACTAGTCTTATCTCCTTCAATGAGCAGTTCTCC.

The J gene is TRBJ2-3, the V gene TRBV9, with TRBD2 matching over 13 bases. Germline V lookup: CDR1 SGDLS, CDR2 YYNGEE. V dropped 4 bases and J dropped 0; count of bases not matched to a gene: 11. The CDR3 loop spans 19 amino acids. The CDR3 loop reads CASSSPSGLAGSSTDTQYF. The CDR3 nucleotides are TGTGCCAGCAGCTCCCCATCGGGACTAGCGGGATCTAGCACAGATACGCAGTATTTT.

Remarks on this clonotype: The germline gene is not matched at one end of the junction; a read error may be the cause. The chain recombines TRBV18 with TRBJ2-5; D gene uncertain. Germline CDR1 and CDR2: KGHSH and LQKENI. The length of the CDR3 is 13 residues. For the CDR3, the DNA is TGTGGCAGCTCACCCCCCGGGTGGGAGACCCAGTACTTC. Protein product: CGSSPPGWETQYF.

This clonotype counts as medium-sized. This rearrangement joins TRBV11-2 to TRBJ1-1; D may be TRBD1 (5 bases). CDR3 length equals 12 residues. The germline gives CDR1 SGHAT, CDR2 FQNNGV. Trimming removed 1 base from V and 11 bases from J, with 11 bases in between. CDR3 coding DNA: TGTGCCAGCAGCTTAGTCAGAGGGGAGGCTTTCTTT. This codes for CASSLVRGEAFF.

As for this clonotype: Because it lacks the conserved phenylalanine or tryptophan at the end, this CDR3 is likely a read error. The DNA is left out, because the CDR3 cannot be placed on it with certainty; the CDR3 is given as TCRdb lists it. The chain couples TRBV4-1 to TRBJ2-2; TRBD1, the table's D call, was not compared with the DNA. The CDR3 spans 17 amino acids, including both terminal residues. The germline V gene encodes CDR1 MGHRA and CDR2 YSYEKL. CDR3: CASRKEVGGGLVGELVL.

This clonotype was detected only once. One end of the junction varies from germline; a read error may be responsible. The rearrangement links TRBV12-3 or TRBV12-4 to TRBJ2-2; TRBD1 aligns across 7 bases. CDR3 length: 15 amino acids. The CDR3 nucleotides are TGTGCCAGCAGTTTCTCTGGGACAGACACCGGGGTGCTCTTCTTT. Its translation is CASSFSGTDTGVLFF.

This clonotype has only a few counts. A single base separates this from a much larger clone, so it may be a read error. This chain connects TRBV5-1 to TRBJ1-5; D unclear. CDR1 is SGHRS, CDR2 YFSETQ, per germline. This CDR3 comprises 11 residues. This CDR3 reads CASSLSQPQQF. CDR3 nucleotide sequence: TGCGCCAGCAGCCTCAGTCAGCCCCAGCAGTTT.

This clonotype was counted between two and nine times. The J gene is TRBJ1-1, the V gene TRBV7-2, with TRBD1 as a possible D gene (5 bases). Germline V CDR1 and CDR2: SGHTA, FQGNSA. Deletions cut 7 bases from V and 0 bases from J, with 9 bases between. The CDR3 totals 13 residues. CDR3 region: CASTRQMNTEAFF. The DNA of the CDR3 is TGTGCCAGCACCCGACAGATGAACACTGAAGCTTTCTTT.

This clonotype was recorded many times. An end of the junction does not agree with germline; a read error may underlie this. The chain employs TRBV6-5 and TRBJ1-2; D is ambiguous. Germline CDR1 and CDR2: MNHEY and SVGAGI. This CDR3 has 14 amino acids. The CDR3 bases are TGTGCCAGCAGTCGATTTTCGGGCATCAATGGCTGCACCTTC. It encodes CASSRFSGINGCTF.

A remark on this clonotype: Here the CDR3 omits its conserved ending phenylalanine or tryptophan, so a read error is the likely source. This chain joins TRBV29-1 and TRBJ2-5, with TRBD1 matching over 7 bases. The V segment lost 7 bases and the J segment 0 bases; nucleotides outside the gene matches: 11. CDR1 and CDR2 (germline): SQVTM, ANQGSEA. There are 15 residues in the CDR3. The CDR3 loop is CSANREQGNQETQYY. The CDR3 DNA sequence: TGCAGCGCAAATCGGGAACAGGGGAACCAAGAGACCCAGTACTAC.

A note on this clonotype: The CDR3 end shows no conserved phenylalanine or tryptophan, and so a read error is likely. The rearrangement joins TRBV6-5 to TRBJ2-1; the match to TRBD2 covers 8 bases. Looked up from germline, CDR1 is MNHEY and CDR2 is SVGAGI. The CDR3 is made up of 15 amino acids. J gave up 7 bases and V 6 bases, and 11 bases lay outside the gene matches. CDR3 coding DNA: TGTGCCAGCAGCCGACTAGCGAGAGTAAGGAATGAGCAGTTCATC. Protein sequence: CASSRLARVRNEQFI.

About this clonotype itself: The junction departs from the called germline gene at one end, perhaps through a read error. The V and J genes are TRBV6-5 and TRBJ2-7, with 8 bases aligning to TRBD2. This CDR3 spans 17 amino acids. The germline V gene encodes CDR1 MNHEY and CDR2 SVGAGI. The CDR3 protein is CASSRGTRGILSYEQHF. CDR3 sequence (DNA): TGTGCCAGCAGCCGCGGGACTAGAGGGATTCTTTCCTACGAGCAGCACTTC.

This clonotype was seen only once. This CDR3 is missing its conserved last phenylalanine or tryptophan, likely due to a read error. V and J are TRBV6-5 and TRBJ2-1; 7 positions agree with TRBD1. There are 15 residues in the CDR3. Germline CDR1 MNHEY, CDR2 SVGAGI. V shed 0 bases and J 3 bases; nucleotides not matched to a gene: 2. CDR3 amino acids: CASSYSRDSYNEQFL. CDR3 coding DNA: TGTGCCAGCAGTTACTCGAGGGACAGCTACAATGAGCAGTTCCTC.

In regard to this clonotype: At one end the junction does not follow the germline gene, possibly because of a read error. The chain links TRBV20-1 to TRBJ2-2; either TRBD1 or TRBD2 may supply D (5 bases each). This CDR3 spans 16 amino acids. The V gene's germline CDR1 is DFQATT and CDR2 SNEGSKA (reference sequence). The CDR3 protein is CSTREYRTTNTGVLFF. The CDR3 nucleotides are TGCAGTACTAGAGAATACAGGACAACGAACACCGGGGTGCTGTTTTTT.

As regards this clonotype: Being one base from a much bigger clone, this may be a read error. CDR3 nucleotide sequence: TGTGTCTGGAGTGTCGCCTACTGGATGTACTTC. Translating it yields CVWSVAYWMYF. J is TRBJ2-7 and V is TRBV30, with D unresolved. Germline V gene sequence: CDR1 GTSNPN, CDR2 SVGIG (reference sequence). This CDR3 region has 11 residues. Combining the CDR3 with reference TRBV30 and TRBJ2-7 gives the whole variable domain SQTIHQWPATLVQPVGSPLSLECTVEGTSNPNLYWYRQAAGRGLQLLFYSVGIGQISSEVPQNLSASRPQDRQFILSSKKLLLSDSGFYLCVWSVAYWMYFGPGTRLTVT.

This clonotype was observed once. A much larger clone differs by one base, so this may be a read error. CDR3 coding DNA: TGTGCCACCAGAACAGGGCTCGCGAACACCGGGGAGGTGTTTTTT. Amino acids: CATRTGLANTGEVFF. The chain carries TRBV15 and TRBJ2-2; D may correspond to TRBD1 or TRBD2 (6 bases each). Germline V gene lookup returns CDR1 LNHNV and CDR2 YYDKDF (reference sequence). CDR3 length equals 15 residues.

This clonotype was seen repeatedly, ten times or more. A single base separates this from a much larger clone, so it may be a read error. V and J are TRBV20-1 and TRBJ2-1; D may be TRBD1 or TRBD2 (5 bases each). Germline loops: CDR1 DFQATT, CDR2 SNEGSKA (reference sequence). The CDR3 loop spans 11 amino acids. The CDR3 reads CSARVPGPLVF. DNA for the CDR3: TGCAGTGCTAGAGTGCCGGGGCCGTTGGTCTTC.

The V and J genes are TRBV11-2 and TRBJ2-7; TRBD2 might be the D (7 bases). V was clipped by 6 bases and J by 7 bases, with 22 bases between them. CDR3 length equals 15 residues. Germline V lookup: CDR1 SGHAT, CDR2 FQNNGV. The CDR3 region is CASSPSVRGAEEQYV. The CDR3 coding sequence is TGTGCCAGCAGTCCCTCAGTTCGGGGGGCAGAGGAGCAGTACGTC.

Concerning this clonotype itself: One end of the junction is discordant with germline, which a read error may explain. This chain connects TRBV11-2 to TRBJ2-1; D ambiguous. This CDR3 has 13 amino acids. From germline, CDR1 is SGHAT and CDR2 FQNNGV. The DNA for the CDR3 is TGTGCCGGCAGCTTAGAGGCAGGCGGCGAGCAGTTCTTC. Protein: CAGSLEAGGEQFF.

To note about this clonotype: The conserved phenylalanine or tryptophan is not found at the CDR3 terminus, so this likely reflects a read error. V is TRBV29-1 and J is TRBJ2-5; 9 nucleotides align to TRBD1. CDR3 length: 13 amino acids. Germline-derived CDR1 and CDR2 are SQVTM and ANQGSEA. The CDR3 DNA follows: TGCAGCGGAACAGGGGGCGTTATGGAGACTCAGTACCTC. Amino acid sequence: CSGTGGVMETQYL.

The genes are TRBV4-2 and TRBJ2-7; TRBD2 might be the D (5 bases). Trimming took 0 bases from V and 4 from J, leaving 10 bases between them. Germline V lookup: CDR1 LGHNA, CDR2 YNFKEQ. The CDR3 runs 14 residues. The CDR3 sequence: CASSQELAVYEQYF. In DNA form, the CDR3 reads TGTGCCAGCAGCCAAGAGCTAGCAGTTTACGAGCAGTACTTC.

The chain links TRBV29-1 to TRBJ2-5, with no clear D. Germline CDR1 SQVTM, CDR2 ANQGSEA. This CDR3 is built from 16 residues. Trimming shortened V by 6 bases and J by 5 bases, and 25 bases separated the two germline ends. CDR3 amino acids: CSVSVSLAARWETQYF. CDR3 DNA sequence: TGCAGCGTGTCGGTTAGCCTTGCAGCGAGGTGGGAGACCCAGTACTTC.